The next 5 T cell receptor beta chains were all read from a single sample in a study of graft-versus-host responses after intestinal transplantation. Produced via immunoSEQ multiplex PCR; TCRdb's table is partial and in-frame only. The table lists roughly 80,000 clones, more than 75% of them singletons, with roughly 7.3% in the top ten. The antigens these receptors bind are not known. The specimen comprised unstimulated CD8+ T cells sorted from spleen or lymph node cells, sampled before transplant. Receptors originate from a human donor who was the organ donor for an intestinal transplant.

J is TRBJ2-7 and V is TRBV6-1, with 7 bases fitting TRBD2. The trim removed 7 bases at V and 3 bases at J, leaving 3 bases unmatched. Per germline, CDR1 MNHNS and CDR2 SASEGT. The CDR3 has 12 amino acids. As DNA, the CDR3 is TGTGCCAGCACCCGGGACTACTACGAGCAGTACTTC. It codes for CASTRDYYEQYF.

CDR3 bases: TGTGCCAGCAGCCGGACCATGGGGTCCTACGAGCAGTACTTC. Protein product: CASSRTMGSYEQYF. This chain connects TRBV6-5 to TRBJ2-7; D is undetermined. In germline, CDR1 is MNHEY, CDR2 SVGAGI. V dropped 6 bases and J dropped 1 base, with 13 bases sitting between them. The CDR3 has 14 amino acids.

The chain combines TRBV7-3 with TRBJ2-1; 7 bases are shared with TRBD2. Losses at the gene ends were 5 bases for V and 2 bases for J; bases not matched to a gene: 6. Germline values: CDR1 SGHTA, CDR2 FQGTGA. The CDR3 is 15 residues long. CDR3 sequence reads: CASSPSGGAYNEQFF. DNA of the CDR3: TGTGCCAGCAGCCCGTCGGGGGGAGCCTACAATGAGCAGTTCTTC.

As concerns this clone: The sample holds other DNA sequences that translate to the same CDR3. This chain uses TRBV2 with TRBJ2-2, with TRBD1 matching over 8 bases. The CDR3 runs 14 residues. Germline values: CDR1 SNHLY, CDR2 FYNNEI. V was clipped by 6 bases and J by 3 bases; unmatched bases: 3. This chain's CDR3 is CASRDRAYTGELFF. Written as DNA, the CDR3 is TGTGCCAGCAGGGACAGGGCGTACACCGGGGAGCTGTTTTTT. The entire variable domain, with the rest obtained from reference TRBV2 and TRBJ2-2, is as follows: EPEVTQTPSHQVTQMGQEVILRCVPISNHLYFYWYRQILGQKVEFLVSFYNNEISEKSEIFDDQFSVERPDGSNFTLKIRSTKLEDSAMYFCASRDRAYTGELFFGEGSRLTVL.

The chain combines TRBV7-8 with TRBJ2-5; D is unresolved. The CDR3 has 12 residues. CDR1 is SGHVS, CDR2 FQNEAQ, per germline. V lost 1 base, J lost 5 bases, and 5 bases lay in between. CDR3 in DNA: TGTGCCAGCAGCTTAGGTTTGGAGACCCAGTACTTC. It encodes CASSLGLETQYF.